The clone carrying this T cell receptor (beta chain) was counted many times. Antigen unknown. The TCR cDNA carried a universal primer site and UMIs from 5'RACE template switching. TCRdb analysed the 5' RACE reads with MiXCR anew, one entry per CDR3 protein. The top ten clones hold 15% to 20% of a sample with about 430,000 distinct CDR3 sequences, under 20% of them seen once. This entry belongs to a study of T cells after yellow fever vaccination. Study-wide results and limits: Clones from primary vaccination mostly reappeared after the booster (96% CD4, over 85% CD8). FACS-sorted repertoires might harbor abundant contaminating clonotypes from the bulk population.

The length of the CDR3 is 18 residues. V lost 6 bases, J lost 0 bases, and 18 bases lay in between. In germline, CDR1 is LNHNV, CDR2 YYDKDF (reference sequence). This specimen consisted of PBMCs, obtained before the yellow fever booster vaccination. The chain recombines TRBV15 with TRBJ2-6, with a tentative D call TRBD2 (6 bases). The receptor was isolated from a man aged 18 to 29 who received the YFV17D yellow fever vaccine. CDR3 amino acids: CATRAPGRWDSGANVLTF. The CDR3 DNA reads as TGTGCCACCAGAGCCCCAGGGAGGTGGGACTCTGGGGCCAACGTCCTGACTTTC. Full variable domain (rest looked up from reference TRBV15 and TRBJ2-6): DAMVIQNPRYQVTQFGKPVTLSCSQTLNHNVMYWYQQKSSQAPKLLFHYYDKDFNNEADTPDNFQSRRPNTSFCFLDIRSPGLGDTAMYLCATRAPGRWDSGANVLTFGAGSRLTVL.